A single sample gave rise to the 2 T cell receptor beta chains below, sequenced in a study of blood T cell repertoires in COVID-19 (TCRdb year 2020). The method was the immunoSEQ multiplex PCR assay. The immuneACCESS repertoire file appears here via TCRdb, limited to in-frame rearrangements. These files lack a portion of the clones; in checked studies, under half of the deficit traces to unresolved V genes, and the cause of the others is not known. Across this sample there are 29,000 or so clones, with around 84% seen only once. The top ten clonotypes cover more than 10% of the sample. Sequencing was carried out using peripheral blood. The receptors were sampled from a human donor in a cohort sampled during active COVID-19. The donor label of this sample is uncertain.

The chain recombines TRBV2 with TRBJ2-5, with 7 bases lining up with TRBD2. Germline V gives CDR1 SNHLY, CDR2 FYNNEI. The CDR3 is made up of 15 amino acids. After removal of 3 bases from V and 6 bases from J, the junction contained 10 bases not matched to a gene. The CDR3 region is CASSDSLAGDKTQYF. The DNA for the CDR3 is TGTGCCAGCAGTGATTCATTAGCGGGTGATAAGACCCAGTACTTC.

CDR3 nucleotide sequence: TGTGCCAGTAGTCCGCGGGGGAGGGAAAGAACCGGGGAGCTGTTTTTT. It codes for CASSPRGRERTGELFF. V usage is TRBV19 and J usage is TRBJ2-2, with 7 bases matching TRBD2. V shed 5 bases and J 5 bases; nucleotides not matched to a gene: 11. Germline V gives CDR1 LNHDA, CDR2 SQIVND (reference sequence). CDR3 length: 16 amino acids.